The next 13 T cell receptor beta chains were all read from a single sample in a study of blood T cell repertoires in COVID-19. The table came from immunoSEQ multiplex PCR; TCRdb's copy has only in-frame clones and leaves some out. The sample lists around 230,000 clones, 87% occurring once. The specimen was PBMCs or T cells enriched from blood (not recorded which). These receptor sequences come from a man between 18 and 35 years old with acute COVID-19.

The chain uses TRBV20-1 and TRBJ2-6; 7 positions agree with TRBD1. Unmatched junction bases numbered 1, after V lost 3 bases and J lost 2 bases. This CDR3 has 14 residues. Per the germline V gene, CDR1 is DFQATT and CDR2 is SNEGSKA (reference sequence). The CDR3 bases are TGCAGTGCTAGTCAGGGGGCTGGGGCCAACGTCCTGACTTTC. Protein: CSASQGAGANVLTF.

This clone came up once. The chain links TRBV27 to TRBJ2-3; TRBD2 might be the D (6 bases). Germline V lookup: CDR1 MNHEY, CDR2 SMNVEV (reference sequence). This CDR3 has 13 residues. The CDR3 nucleotides are TGTGCAGCACGAACAGGAGGGACAGATACGCAGTATTTT. This codes for CAARTGGTDTQYF.

CDR3 protein: CASSSGTSSTDTQYF. CDR3 bases: TGTGCCAGCAGTTCGGGTACCTCGAGCACAGATACGCAGTATTTT. V gene TRBV2 combines with J gene TRBJ2-3; no clear D gene. V was cut by 5 bases and J by 0 bases, with 12 bases left in between. This CDR3 region has 15 residues. CDR1 and CDR2 (germline): SNHLY, FYNNEI.

In DNA form, the CDR3 reads TGCGCCAGCAGCTTGGAAGGGGGAGTTTTCTACGAGCAGTACTTC. Its protein product is CASSLEGGVFYEQYF. The genes are TRBV5-1 and TRBJ2-7; a possible D gene is TRBD1 (6 bases). The length of the CDR3 is 15 residues. Germline-derived CDR1 and CDR2 are SGHRS and YFSETQ. With 0 bases removed from V and 3 bases from J, the gap between germline ends came to 13 bases.

In its sample, this clone was seen a few times. V gene TRBV20-1 combines with J gene TRBJ2-1; D may be TRBD2 (5 bases). The CDR3 has 11 amino acids. V lost 5 bases to trimming and J lost 8 bases, with 10 bases between them. Germline-derived CDR1 and CDR2 are DFQATT and SNEGSKA (reference sequence). The CDR3 is CSAGGADEQFF. CDR3 sequence (DNA): TGCAGTGCTGGAGGCGCGGATGAGCAGTTCTTC.

The V and J genes are TRBV19 and TRBJ2-1; possibly TRBD2 for D (7 bases). V was cut by 2 bases and J by 7 bases, with 15 bases left in between. The CDR3 has 15 amino acids. Germline loops: CDR1 LNHDA, CDR2 SQIVND (reference sequence). The CDR3 DNA reads as TGTGCCAGTAGTATACGCACGGGGGGCGATAATGAGCAGTTCTTC. It is translated as CASSIRTGGDNEQFF.

V is TRBV9 and J is TRBJ2-1; TRBD2 agrees at 7 bases. CDR1 and CDR2 (germline): SGDLS, YYNGEE. The trim removed 2 bases at V and 6 bases at J, leaving 17 bases unmatched. This CDR3 comprises 18 residues. In nucleotides, the CDR3 is TGTGCCAGCAGCGTGTCCCTCGGGCGGGCTAGCGGCCCCAATGAGCAGTTCTTC. As protein: CASSVSLGRASGPNEQFF.

This clone has a handful of counts. This chain connects TRBV11-3 to TRBJ2-7; perhaps TRBD1 as D (6 bases). The V and J ends lost 7 bases and 2 bases respectively, with 15 bases between them. The V gene's germline CDR1 is SGHNT and CDR2 YENEEA. The CDR3 consists of 14 residues. CDR3 nucleotide sequence: TGTGCCAGCACCCCTGGGACACCGGCCTACGAGCAGTACTTC. It translates to CASTPGTPAYEQYF. Full variable domain (missing parts from reference TRBV11-3 and TRBJ2-7): EAGVVQSPRYKIIEKKQPVAFWCNPISGHNTLYWYLQNLGQGPELLIRYENEEAVDDSQLPKDRFSAERLKGVDSTLKIQPAELGDSAVYLCASTPGTPAYEQYFGPGTRLTVT.

V and J are TRBV4-2 and TRBJ1-3; no clear D gene. The CDR3 sequence is 14 residues long. Germline V gene sequence: CDR1 LGHNA, CDR2 YNFKEQ. V lost 0 bases and J 9 bases, leaving 12 bases between the germline ends. CDR3 protein: CASSQDSGEVTIYF. CDR3 bases: TGTGCCAGCAGCCAAGATTCGGGAGAAGTCACCATATATTTT.

The rearrangement uses TRBV6-6 and TRBJ2-7; 7 bases map to TRBD1. Germline values: CDR1 MNHNY, CDR2 SVGAGI (reference sequence). This CDR3 is 14 amino acids long. The junction had 7 bases not matched to a gene; V was cut back by 5 bases and J by 3 bases. In DNA, the CDR3 is TGTGCCAGCAGTGACCGGGACAGACTCTACGAGCAGTACTTC. It specifies CASSDRDRLYEQYF.

This chain uses TRBV28 with TRBJ2-6; the D gene is possibly TRBD1 (6 bases). The germline gives CDR1 MDHEN, CDR2 SYDVKM. This CDR3 has 20 amino acids. V lost 3 bases and J 3 bases, leaving 24 bases between the germline ends. The CDR3 loop reads CASSFRLPRQVPGGANVLTF. CDR3 nucleotide sequence: TGTGCCAGCAGTTTTCGGTTACCCAGACAGGTCCCGGGTGGGGCCAACGTCCTGACTTTC.

The chain has TRBV13 and TRBJ1-1; perhaps TRBD1 as D (5 bases). V lost 5 bases and J 0 bases, leaving 10 bases between the germline ends. CDR1 PRHDT and CDR2 FYEKMQ come from the germline V gene (reference sequence). This CDR3 comprises 14 residues. The DNA of the CDR3 is TGTGCCAGCAGCCTGACGGACATGAACACTGAAGCTTTCTTT. This sequence encodes CASSLTDMNTEAFF.

The chain has TRBV13 and TRBJ2-2; D might be TRBD1 (5 bases). The V end was cut by 2 bases, the J end by 6 bases, with 25 bases between. The germline V gene has CDR1 PRHDT and CDR2 FYEKMQ (reference sequence). The CDR3 spans 19 residues. This CDR3 is CASSLPGPWGTVIAGELFF. Written as DNA, the CDR3 is TGTGCCAGCAGCTTACCCGGACCTTGGGGCACGGTGATAGCCGGGGAGCTGTTTTTT.